These 18 T cell receptor beta chains were all obtained from the same sample, sequenced in a study of tumor and adjacent non-tumor tissue in lung cancer. TCRbeta libraries were built with three rounds of nested PCR, modified from ARM-PCR. TCRdb itself ran the multiplex PCR reads through MiXCR, one entry per CDR3 protein. The sample has 100,000 or so distinct CDR3 sequences, over 55% seen once. RNA was extracted from bulk tissue without any cell sorting. This non-tumor lung sample came from over 3 cm beyond the tumor edge. The sequenced sample was distant non-tumor lung tissue. Every receptor here comes from a man aged 25 to 40 with non-small cell lung cancer.

Concerning this clonotype itself: A junction end diverges from the germline sequence, so it may reflect a read error. The rearrangement uses TRBV6-5 and TRBJ2-7; TRBD1 matches 8 bases. Germline loops: CDR1 MNHEY, CDR2 SVGAGI. This CDR3 has 13 residues. The CDR3 here is CASSPDRAYGQYF. The DNA for the CDR3 is TGTGCCAGCAGCCCGGACAGGGCTTACGGGCAGTACTTC.

Of note for this clonotype: The junction does not match germline at one end; this may be a read error. The chain links TRBV6-2 or TRBV6-3 to TRBJ2-5; the match to TRBD2 covers 11 bases. The CDR3 loop spans 22 amino acids. CDR1 is MNHEY and CDR2 is SVGEGT in the germline V gene. In nucleotides, the CDR3 is TGCGCCAGCAGTAGGGCATATGGCAGGGCCCCCTATAGCGGGGGGGCCGCGGAGACCCGGTACTTC. It yields the protein CASSRAYGRAPYSGGAAETRYF.

Turning to this clonotype: At one end the junction does not follow the germline gene, possibly because of a read error. The rearrangement uses TRBV11-1 and TRBJ2-7; 9 bases are a match to TRBD1. Germline CDR1 and CDR2: SGHAT and FQDESV (reference sequence). This CDR3 contains 15 residues. CDR3 amino acids: CASSLPGTGFYGQYF. CDR3 sequence (DNA): TGTGCCAGCAGCTTACCGGGGACAGGGTTTTACGGGCAGTACTTC.

This chain uses TRBV4-1 with TRBJ2-1, with 7 positions matching TRBD2. V was clipped by 0 bases and J by 3 bases; unmatched bases: 5. CDR3 length: 16 amino acids. The V gene's germline CDR1 is MGHRA and CDR2 YSYEKL. CDR3 residues: CASSQDSGGIYNEQFF. CDR3 coding DNA: TGCGCCAGCAGCCAAGATTCGGGGGGTATCTACAATGAGCAGTTCTTC.

As for this clonotype: Likely a read error: the CDR3 ends without its conserved phenylalanine or tryptophan. J is TRBJ2-1 and V is TRBV5-6; 13 bases line up with TRBD2. From germline, CDR1 is SGHDT and CDR2 YYEEEE. The CDR3 spans 15 residues. Here the CDR3 DNA reads TGTGCCAGCAGCCCACTAGCGGGAGGGCGGAATGAACAGTTCCTC. It specifies CASSPLAGGRNEQFL.

With regard to this clonotype: This CDR3 fails to terminate in the conserved phenylalanine or tryptophan, so it likely reflects a read error. Because the CDR3's place on the DNA is in doubt, the DNA is left out and the CDR3 is given as listed by TCRdb. The V call is TRBV20-1, the J call TRBJ1-3. Germline CDR1 is DFQATT and CDR2 is SNEGSKA (reference sequence). Termini included, the CDR3 measures 13 amino acids. This chain's CDR3 is CSAKQESGNTVYS.

This clonotype has at least ten counts. The chain joins TRBV29-1 to TRBJ2-7, with 10 bases fitting TRBD1. V lost 5 bases to trimming and J lost 4 bases; unmatched junction nucleotides: 5. The CDR3 has 13 amino acids. The germline V gene has CDR1 SQVTM and CDR2 ANQGSEA. CDR3 nucleotides: TGCAGCGTTCTGAGGACAGGGGGGTACGAGCAGTACTTC. It yields the protein CSVLRTGGYEQYF.

The rearrangement links TRBV20-1 to TRBJ1-5, with a possible D match to TRBD1 (5 bases). The CDR3 has 13 residues. Germline-derived CDR1 and CDR2 are DFQATT and SNEGSKA (reference sequence). Trimming removed 6 bases from V and 8 bases from J, with 17 bases in between. The CDR3 coding sequence is TGCAGTGCCATCGACCGGGGGACTAAGCCCCAGCATTTT. Protein product: CSAIDRGTKPQHF.

This clonotype turned up a few times. A much larger clonotype is one base distant, so this may be a read error. The rearrangement links TRBV29-1 to TRBJ2-7; 7 nucleotides agree with TRBD1. This CDR3 is 13 amino acids long. CDR1 SQVTM and CDR2 ANQGSEA come from the germline V gene. CDR3: CGVRDSYTYEQYF. The CDR3, as DNA: TGCGGCGTTCGGGACAGTTACACCTACGAGCAGTACTTC.

This clonotype was recorded a few times. The chain uses TRBV20-1 and TRBJ1-5, with D unclear. Per germline, CDR1 DFQATT and CDR2 SNEGSKA (reference sequence). Deletions cut 4 bases from V and 4 bases from J, with 11 bases between. The CDR3 spans 13 residues. The CDR3 DNA sequence: TGCAGTGCTACCCCGAGCCTTAATCAGCCCCAGCATTTT. It is translated as CSATPSLNQPQHF.

Of note for this clonotype: An end of the junction differs from the germline gene, which may be a read error. The chain uses TRBV20-1 and TRBJ2-7; 7 bases line up with TRBD1. CDR3 size: 14 residues. Germline V gene lookup returns CDR1 DFQATT and CDR2 SNEGSKA (reference sequence). As DNA, the CDR3 is TGCACTGCTAGGCAGGTCAGGGGGACGCACGAGCAGTACTTC. This encodes CTARQVRGTHEQYF.

This clonotype has only a few counts. A much larger clone sits a single nucleotide away, making a read error possible. The chain employs TRBV4-3 and TRBJ1-2; D remains ambiguous. The V gene's germline CDR1 is LGHNA and CDR2 YSLEER. The CDR3 runs to 17 residues. Trimming pared 1 base from V and 6 bases from J, leaving 21 bases between. The CDR3 loop reads CASSQGRGVYRHNGYTF. The CDR3 DNA reads TGCGCCAGCAGCCAAGGTCGGGGAGTTTATCGCCACAATGGCTACACCTTC.

On this clonotype itself: The junction departs from germline at one end; a sequencing error may be responsible. The CDR3 loop reads CASTVGRGNQPQHF. CDR3 DNA: TGTGCGAGCACAGTGGGCAGGGGCAATCAGCCCCAGCATTTT. This rearrangement joins TRBV6-2 or TRBV6-3 to TRBJ1-5; tentative D call: TRBD1 (5 bases). This CDR3 is built from 14 residues. Germline-derived CDR1 and CDR2 are MNHEY and SVGEGT.

For this clonotype: A read error may produce the germline difference seen at one junction end. The V and J genes are TRBV11-3 and TRBJ2-1; D might be TRBD1 or TRBD2, each matching 5 bases. The CDR3 is made up of 13 amino acids. Germline V gene lookup returns CDR1 SGHNT and CDR2 YENEEA. The CDR3 DNA is TGTGCCAGCAGCGTCCGGGACCTCAGTGAGCAATTCTTC. This encodes CASSVRDLSEQFF.

This clonotype was detected ten times or more. The V and J genes are TRBV12-3 or TRBV12-4 and TRBJ2-7; 7 nucleotides line up with TRBD1. V was pared by 5 bases and J by 8 bases, with 6 bases of the junction left unmatched. This CDR3 comprises 12 residues. CDR3 nucleotide sequence: TGTGCCAGCAGTCCGCTGACAGGGAAGCAGTACTTC. Protein product: CASSPLTGKQYF.

The chain has TRBV5-3 and TRBJ1-2, with D perhaps TRBD1 (5 bases). TRBV5-3 is an open reading frame, and its role is uncertain. CDR3 size: 15 residues. The V and J ends lost 7 bases and 4 bases respectively, with 20 bases between them. The DNA of the CDR3 is TGTGCCAGATGCTACGAGACGGGGCTCCTCTATGGCTACACCTTC. Amino acid sequence: CARCYETGLLYGYTF.

About this clonotype: Just one base apart from a much larger clone, this may be a read error. This chain joins TRBV20-1 and TRBJ1-1; no reliable D call. Germline-derived CDR1 and CDR2 are DFQATT and SNEGSKA (reference sequence). This CDR3 is built from 16 residues. CDR3 nucleotide sequence: TGCAGTGGTAGAGATCCTAGGACCGTCGGGAACACTGAAGCTTTCTTT. This gives the protein CSGRDPRTVGNTEAFF.

DNA of the CDR3: TGCAGCGTTAAAACGACAGGGGCTAAACCCGAAAAACTGTTTTTT. This codes for CSVKTTGAKPEKLFF. The V call is TRBV29-1, the J call TRBJ1-4; 8 positions agree with TRBD1. The V and J ends lost 5 bases and 8 bases, in that order; junction bases with no gene match: 13. Germline V CDR1 and CDR2: SQVTM, ANQGSEA. The CDR3 contains 15 residues.